The 29 T cell receptor beta chains reported below all come from one sample, sequenced in a study of OX40 agonist ivuxolimab in advanced cancers. Here immunoSEQ multiplex PCR was the method, and the copy in TCRdb shows in-frame clones only, minus some. The sample holds about 62,000 clones, around 85% seen once. The sequenced sample was CD4+ or CD8+ T cells sorted from blood, obtained in a trial of the OX40 agonist ivuxolimab. The receptors here all came from an adult with an advanced solid tumor such as melanoma, head and neck, liver or kidney cancer.

The chain combines TRBV4-1 with TRBJ2-2; 9 bases map to TRBD1. V shed 4 bases and J 4 bases; nucleotides not matched to a gene: 4. CDR1 MGHRA and CDR2 YSYEKL come from the germline V gene. CDR3 length equals 15 residues. The CDR3 DNA reads as TGCGCCAGCAGCCCGGGACAGGGACCCACCGGGGAGCTGTTTTTT. It yields the protein CASSPGQGPTGELFF.

The chain uses TRBV5-8 and TRBJ1-1; D is unresolved. V lost 5 bases and J lost 7, with 18 bases in between. CDR1 is SGHTS and CDR2 is YDEGEE in the germline V gene. This CDR3 is built from 14 residues. In DNA form, the CDR3 reads TGTGCCAGCAGTCTCGGTGGGAGCGTCGGTGAAGCTTTCTTT. It codes for CASSLGGSVGEAFF.

V gene TRBV15 combines with J gene TRBJ2-2, with 12 bases that match TRBD1. This CDR3 is built from 16 residues. The V gene end was trimmed by 3 bases and the J gene end by 8 bases; junction bases not matched to a gene: 7. CDR1 and CDR2 (germline): LNHNV, YYDKDF (reference sequence). The CDR3 spells CATSSPGQGARGELFF. The CDR3 DNA follows: TGTGCCACCAGCAGTCCGGGACAGGGGGCGCGAGGGGAGCTGTTTTTT.

The V call is TRBV27, the J call TRBJ2-5; no reliable D call. The V end lost 3 bases, the J end lost 0 bases, and 11 bases lay between the germline ends. Per the germline V gene, CDR1 is MNHEY and CDR2 is SMNVEV (reference sequence). The CDR3 spans 15 residues. CDR3 loop: CASSLVSRYQETQYF. DNA of the CDR3: TGTGCCAGCAGTTTGGTCAGCCGGTACCAAGAGACCCAGTACTTC.

The J gene is TRBJ2-2, the V gene TRBV4-2; TRBD1 is a possible D gene (6 bases). This CDR3 comprises 16 residues. Trimming took off 5 bases at V and 6 bases at J, with 19 bases between the two ends. Germline-derived CDR1 and CDR2 are LGHNA and YNFKEQ. DNA of the CDR3: TGTGCCAGCAGCTTTCTAATGACAGGTCAATCCGGGGAGCTGTTTTTT. It translates to CASSFLMTGQSGELFF.

V usage is TRBV7-6 and J usage is TRBJ2-7; D is possibly TRBD1 (5 bases). CDR1 is SGHVS and CDR2 is FNYEAQ in the germline V gene. Trimming shortened V by 1 base and J by 2 bases, and 15 bases separated the two germline ends. This CDR3 spans 16 amino acids. CDR3 sequence: CASSLGEGVYPYEQYF. In DNA, the CDR3 is TGTGCCAGCAGCTTAGGAGAAGGGGTATATCCCTACGAGCAGTACTTC.

The chain is built from TRBV5-5 and TRBJ1-4, with TRBD1 matching over 7 bases. This CDR3 is 15 amino acids long. Germline assignment: CDR1 SGHKS and CDR2 YYEKEE (reference sequence). Trimming cost V 3 bases and J 5 bases; bases outside gene matches: 7. In DNA, the CDR3 is TGTGCCAGCAGCTCGGCCGGGACAGAGAATGAAAAACTGTTTTTT. It specifies CASSSAGTENEKLFF.

The table lists this clone with a count of one. The chain uses TRBV6-6 and TRBJ2-3; D is unresolved. There are 12 residues in the CDR3. In germline, CDR1 is MNHNY, CDR2 SVGAGI (reference sequence). With 4 bases removed from V and 6 bases from J, the gap between germline ends came to 8 bases. CDR3 in DNA: TGTGCCAGCAGTTCCCCCTCGGATACGCAGTATTTT. Protein sequence: CASSSPSDTQYF.

The chain recombines TRBV2 with TRBJ2-5; D may be TRBD1 (6 bases). Germline V gene lookup returns CDR1 SNHLY and CDR2 FYNNEI. Trimming removed 6 bases at V and 5 bases at J, with 13 bases between. The CDR3 loop spans 13 amino acids. CDR3 coding DNA: TGTGCCAGCAGGAGAACAGGGTCCGAGACCCAGTACTTC. It codes for CASRRTGSETQYF. The whole variable domain, filled in from reference TRBV2 and TRBJ2-5, reads EPEVTQTPSHQVTQMGQEVILRCVPISNHLYFYWYRQILGQKVEFLVSFYNNEISEKSEIFDDQFSVERPDGSNFTLKIRSTKLEDSAMYFCASRRTGSETQYFGPGTRLLVL.

There are a few counts of this clone. V and J are TRBV11-2 and TRBJ2-5; maybe TRBD2 (7 bases). V was pared by 6 bases and J by 4 bases, with 21 bases between. Germline lookup yields CDR1 SGHAT and CDR2 FQNNGV. CDR3 size: 16 residues. Here the CDR3 reads CASSQRARGATETQYF. CDR3 bases: TGTGCCAGCAGTCAGAGGGCACGGGGGGCCACAGAGACCCAGTACTTC.

V gene TRBV13 combines with J gene TRBJ2-7; TRBD1 is a possible D gene (5 bases). Germline V gene data show CDR1 as PRHDT and CDR2 as FYEKMQ (reference sequence). The CDR3 extends over 14 amino acids. V shed 0 bases and J shed 1 base, with 7 bases lying between them. CDR3 protein: CASSLGSGSYEQYF. The CDR3 DNA reads TGTGCCAGCAGCTTAGGCTCAGGGTCCTACGAGCAGTACTTC.

The rearrangement joins TRBV19 to TRBJ2-1, with 8 bases that match TRBD1. CDR3 length: 15 residues. V dropped 7 bases and J dropped 8; count of bases not matched to a gene: 13. Per germline, CDR1 LNHDA and CDR2 SQIVND (reference sequence). The CDR3 here is CASTDFDRGRDEQFF. In DNA form, the CDR3 reads TGTGCCAGTACCGACTTTGACAGGGGTAGGGATGAGCAGTTCTTC.

The genes are TRBV28 and TRBJ1-4, with TRBD1 matching over 7 bases. The V gene's germline CDR1 is MDHEN and CDR2 SYDVKM. V shed 5 bases, J shed 5 bases, and the junction held 8 bases outside the gene matches. The CDR3 is made up of 15 amino acids. CDR3 bases: TGTGCCAGCAGTAGCGCCGGGACAGAGAATGAAAAACTGTTTTTT. Its translation is CASSSAGTENEKLFF.

This rearrangement joins TRBV28 to TRBJ2-3; unclear D gene. Germline CDR1 MDHEN, CDR2 SYDVKM. This CDR3 contains 15 residues. With 2 bases removed from V and 6 bases from J, the gap between germline ends came to 15 bases. CDR3 nucleotides: TGTGCCAGCAGTTTAGACGCGGCCGTACTGGATACGCAGTATTTT. Protein product: CASSLDAAVLDTQYF. Full variable domain (remainder filled in from reference TRBV28 and TRBJ2-3): DVKVTQSSRYLVKRTGEKVFLECVQDMDHENMFWYRQDPGLGLRLIYFSYDVKMKEKGDIPEGYSVSREKKERFSLILESASTNQTSMYLCASSLDAAVLDTQYFGPGTRLTVL.

In nucleotides, the CDR3 is TGTGCCAGCAGCTTAATAGGTGGCTTCCCGTACGAGCAGTACTTC. This codes for CASSLIGGFPYEQYF. The chain joins TRBV7-3 to TRBJ2-7, with D unresolved. Trimming stripped 1 base from V and 4 bases from J, with 14 bases between. CDR3 length: 15 amino acids. CDR1 and CDR2 (germline): SGHTA, FQGTGA.

CDR3 loop: CSVEAPGLLDTQYF. CDR3 nucleotide sequence: TGCAGCGTTGAAGCCCCAGGCCTACTTGATACGCAGTATTTT. The rearrangement uses TRBV29-1 and TRBJ2-3; D not certain. V shed 1 base and J shed 6 bases, with 14 bases lying between them. The CDR3 totals 14 residues. Per germline, CDR1 SQVTM and CDR2 ANQGSEA.

The chain recombines TRBV5-1 with TRBJ1-2; the D gene is possibly TRBD1 (6 bases). V was cut by 4 bases and J by 4 bases, with 17 bases left in between. The length of the CDR3 is 15 residues. Germline loops: CDR1 SGHRS, CDR2 YFSETQ. The CDR3 loop is CASSPETGNRYGYTF. The DNA for the CDR3 is TGCGCCAGCAGCCCGGAAACAGGGAACCGCTATGGCTACACCTTC.

The chain joins TRBV28 to TRBJ1-2, with D perhaps TRBD1 (6 bases). V lost 6 bases to trimming and J lost 6 bases, with 26 bases between them. CDR3 length: 17 residues. Germline V gene lookup returns CDR1 MDHEN and CDR2 SYDVKM. The CDR3: CASSPGATQGLFDGYTF. The CDR3, as DNA: TGTGCCAGCAGCCCCGGGGCGACGCAGGGGCTGTTCGATGGCTACACCTTC.

The J gene is TRBJ2-6, the V gene TRBV6-5, with D tentatively TRBD1 or TRBD2 (5 bases each). The germline V gene has CDR1 MNHEY and CDR2 SVGAGI. V was pared by 6 bases and J by 2 bases, with 8 bases between. The CDR3 runs 14 residues. CDR3 in DNA: TGTGCCAGCAGGAGGGGTACTGGGGCCAACGTCCTGACTTTC. The encoded protein is CASRRGTGANVLTF.

The rearrangement uses TRBV6-4 and TRBJ2-1; 10 bases line up with TRBD2. Germline V CDR1 and CDR2: MRHNA, SNTAGT. The trim removed 1 base at V and 3 bases at J, leaving 3 bases unmatched. The CDR3 covers 16 residues. CDR3 loop: CASSDWLAGVYNEQFF. The CDR3 nucleotides are TGTGCCAGCAGTGACTGGCTAGCGGGAGTCTACAATGAGCAGTTCTTC.

This sequence joins TRBV7-9 and TRBJ2-7; no definite D call. Looked up from germline, CDR1 is SEHNR and CDR2 is FQNEAQ (reference sequence). The CDR3 covers 14 residues. V was cut by 9 bases and J by 2 bases, with 17 bases left in between. CDR3 loop: CASTGPTLAYEQYF. The CDR3 DNA sequence: TGTGCCAGTACCGGGCCGACATTAGCCTACGAGCAGTACTTC.

The chain combines TRBV6-1 with TRBJ1-4; unclear D gene. The V end was cut by 7 bases, the J end by 3 bases, with 15 bases between. CDR3 length: 15 residues. CDR1 and CDR2 from the germline V gene are MNHNS and SASEGT. The CDR3: CASTLAQASNEKLFF. CDR3 nucleotides: TGTGCCAGCACCCTCGCCCAGGCCTCTAATGAAAAACTGTTTTTT.

This clone was picked up a small number of times. The chain links TRBV5-1 to TRBJ1-1; TRBD1 might be the D (5 bases). V was trimmed by 4 bases and J by 8 bases, leaving 12 bases between them. The CDR3 spans 12 residues. CDR1 is SGHRS and CDR2 is YFSETQ in the germline V gene. The CDR3 spells CASSPGTGEAFF. The CDR3, as DNA: TGCGCCAGCAGCCCGGGGACGGGAGAAGCTTTCTTT.

The rearrangement links TRBV18 to TRBJ2-7; the D gene is possibly TRBD1 (5 bases). CDR1 is KGHSH, CDR2 LQKENI, per germline. V lost 3 bases and J 5 bases, leaving 14 bases between the germline ends. CDR3 size: 14 residues. The CDR3 nucleotides are TGTGCCAGCTCACCGAGTCAGGGAAGGGACGAGCAGTACTTC. Translation gives CASSPSQGRDEQYF.

The sample holds a few counts of this clone. V usage is TRBV7-2 and J usage is TRBJ1-5; a possible D gene is TRBD1 (5 bases). The CDR3 length is 15 residues. Germline-derived CDR1 and CDR2 are SGHTA and FQGNSA. Trimming took 5 bases from V and 5 from J, leaving 16 bases between them. CDR3 in DNA: TGTGCCAGCAGCCCCCGTGCGGGGGGTGATCAGCCCCAGCATTTT. It codes for CASSPRAGGDQPQHF. Full variable domain (missing parts from reference TRBV7-2 and TRBJ1-5): GAGVSQSPSNKVTEKGKDVELRCDPISGHTALYWYRQSLGQGLEFLIYFQGNSAPDKSGLPSDRFSAERTGGSVSTLTIQRTQQEDSAVYLCASSPRAGGDQPQHFGDGTRLSIL.

The chain employs TRBV25-1 and TRBJ2-7; D uncertain. The CDR3 runs 12 residues. Germline V gene data show CDR1 as MGHDK and CDR2 as SYGVNS. The V and J ends lost 1 base and 5 bases respectively, with 6 bases between them. The CDR3 here is CASSESGDEQYF. CDR3 nucleotide sequence: TGTGCCAGCAGTGAATCTGGGGACGAGCAGTACTTC.

The chain recombines TRBV15 with TRBJ2-7; D ambiguous. This CDR3 contains 14 residues. Germline V lookup: CDR1 LNHNV, CDR2 YYDKDF (reference sequence). V dropped 0 bases and J dropped 2 bases, with 8 bases sitting between them. CDR3 residues: CATSRDRATYEQYF. The CDR3 region has the DNA TGTGCCACCAGCAGAGATCGGGCCACCTACGAGCAGTACTTC.

This clone has just one count. The V call is TRBV27, the J call TRBJ2-1; a possible D gene is TRBD1 (6 bases). The CDR3 extends over 13 amino acids. CDR1 and CDR2 (germline): MNHEY, SMNVEV (reference sequence). V shed 5 bases and J shed 7 bases, with 12 bases lying between them. CDR3 sequence (DNA): TGTGCCAGCAGTAAACCACAGGGTAATGAGCAGTTCTTC. This translates into CASSKPQGNEQFF.

The gene calls are TRBV5-4 and TRBJ1-1; D remains unclear. The CDR3 loop spans 14 amino acids. Per the germline V gene, CDR1 is SGHNT and CDR2 is YYREEE (reference sequence). V was pared by 0 bases and J by 1 base, with 7 bases between. The CDR3 sequence: CASSLAGRNTEAFF. In nucleotides, the CDR3 is TGTGCCAGCAGCTTGGCCGGAAGGAACACTGAAGCTTTCTTT.